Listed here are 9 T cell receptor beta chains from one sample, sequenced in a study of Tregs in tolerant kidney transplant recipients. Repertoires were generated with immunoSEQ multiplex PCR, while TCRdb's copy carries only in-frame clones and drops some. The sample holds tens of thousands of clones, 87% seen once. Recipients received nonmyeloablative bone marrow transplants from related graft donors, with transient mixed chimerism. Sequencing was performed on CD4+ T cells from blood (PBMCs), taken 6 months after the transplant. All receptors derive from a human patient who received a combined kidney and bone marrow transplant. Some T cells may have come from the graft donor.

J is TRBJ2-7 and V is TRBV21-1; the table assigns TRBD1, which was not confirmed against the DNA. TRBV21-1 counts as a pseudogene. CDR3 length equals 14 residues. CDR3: CASSKGTASYEQYF. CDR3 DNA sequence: TGTGCCAGCAGCAAAGGGACAGCAAGCTACGAGCAGTACTTC.

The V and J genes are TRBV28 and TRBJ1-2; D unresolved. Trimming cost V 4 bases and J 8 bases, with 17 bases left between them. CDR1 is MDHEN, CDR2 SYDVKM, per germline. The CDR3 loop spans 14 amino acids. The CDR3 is CASSSPPGSLGYTF. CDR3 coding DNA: TGTGCCAGCAGTTCCCCCCCGGGATCGTTAGGCTACACCTTC.

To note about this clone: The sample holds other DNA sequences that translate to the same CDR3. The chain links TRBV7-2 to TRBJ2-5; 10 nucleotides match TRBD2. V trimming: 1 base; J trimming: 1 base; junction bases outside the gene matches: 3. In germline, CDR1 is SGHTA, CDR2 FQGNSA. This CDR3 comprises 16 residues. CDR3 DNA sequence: TGTGCCAGCAGCTTAGGATTAGCGGGGGGCCAAGAGACCCAGTACTTC. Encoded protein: CASSLGLAGGQETQYF. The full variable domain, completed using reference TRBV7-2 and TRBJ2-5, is GAGVSQSPSNKVTEKGKDVELRCDPISGHTALYWYRQSLGQGLEFLIYFQGNSAPDKSGLPSDRFSAERTGGSVSTLTIQRTQQEDSAVYLCASSLGLAGGQETQYFGPGTRLLVL.

Here the CDR3 DNA reads TGCGCCAGCAGCTTTCGCCGACAGGCTATGATACACGAGCAGTACTTC. This sequence encodes CASSFRRQAMIHEQYF. The chain employs TRBV5-1 and TRBJ2-7, with a tentative D call TRBD1 (6 bases). V lost 2 bases and J 5 bases, leaving 20 bases between the germline ends. This CDR3 has 16 amino acids. CDR1 SGHRS and CDR2 YFSETQ come from the germline V gene.

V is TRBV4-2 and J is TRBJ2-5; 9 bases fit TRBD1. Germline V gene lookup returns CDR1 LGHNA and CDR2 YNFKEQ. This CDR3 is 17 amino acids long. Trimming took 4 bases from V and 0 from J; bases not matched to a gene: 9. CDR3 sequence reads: CASSRRPQGANQETQYF. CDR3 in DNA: TGTGCCAGCAGCCGACGCCCACAGGGGGCCAACCAAGAGACCCAGTACTTC.

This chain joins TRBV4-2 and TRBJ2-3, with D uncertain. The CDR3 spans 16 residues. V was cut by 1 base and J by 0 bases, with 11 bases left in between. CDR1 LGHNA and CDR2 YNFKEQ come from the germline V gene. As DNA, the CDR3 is TGTGCCAGCAGCCAAGGAGCGTCCCCTAGCACAGATACGCAGTATTTT. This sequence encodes CASSQGASPSTDTQYF.

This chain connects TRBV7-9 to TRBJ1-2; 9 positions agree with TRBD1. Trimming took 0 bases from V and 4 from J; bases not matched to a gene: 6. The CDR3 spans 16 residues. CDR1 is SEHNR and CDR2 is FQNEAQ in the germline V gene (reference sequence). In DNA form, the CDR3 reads TGTGCCAGCAGCTTAGCCGGGACAGGGTTCGGCTATGGCTACACCTTC. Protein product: CASSLAGTGFGYGYTF.

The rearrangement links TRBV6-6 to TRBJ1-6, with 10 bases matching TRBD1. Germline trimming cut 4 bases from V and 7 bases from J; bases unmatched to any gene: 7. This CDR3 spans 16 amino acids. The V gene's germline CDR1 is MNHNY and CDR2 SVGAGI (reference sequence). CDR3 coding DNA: TGTGCCAGCAGTTTCATGAAGGGACAGGGGAATTCACCCCTCCACTTT. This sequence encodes CASSFMKGQGNSPLHF.

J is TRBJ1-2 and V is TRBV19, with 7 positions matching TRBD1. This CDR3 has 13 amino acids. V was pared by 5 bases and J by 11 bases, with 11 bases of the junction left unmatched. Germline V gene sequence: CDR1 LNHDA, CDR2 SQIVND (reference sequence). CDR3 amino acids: CASSFSGQVPYTF. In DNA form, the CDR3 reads TGTGCCAGTAGTTTTTCCGGACAGGTCCCTTACACCTTC.